This T cell receptor (beta chain) came from a study of human T cells and chemical hapten exposure. Whole-study context: Patients had diphenylcyclopropenone applied to the scalp weekly throughout the approximately 24-week study. Study-wide findings and caveats: DPC sensitization did not alter TCRs above 1 in 1000 frequency.

This clonotype has a handful of counts. What it binds is unknown. V was clipped by 2 bases and J by 8 bases, with 11 bases between them. CDR1 is DFQATT and CDR2 is SNEGSKA in the germline V gene (reference sequence). The CDR3 has 12 residues. The library tagged individual cDNA molecules with unique molecular identifiers. TCRdb recomputed calls from the RACE reads with MiXCR, one row per CDR3 protein. This sample carries roughly 190,000 distinct CDR3 sequences, 20% to 25% of them seen once, and the ten largest clones take 6.7%. Time point denoted: patch test 1, 2 weeks after DPC sensitization. Treatment meaning: therapeutic diphenylcyclopropenone sensitization with weekly scalp DPC. Phlebotomy was performed prior to application of every patch test.

The TCR comes from a woman aged 45-59 years with alopecia areata. Some clones in this sample may be carry-over from other donors' samples. The rearrangement joins TRBV20-1 to TRBJ2-3; D remains ambiguous. The sequencing used whole blood, collected in connection with sensitization to the hapten diphenylcyclopropenone (DPC). CDR3 nucleotides: TGCAGTGCTAGATTCCGGTGGGGTACGCAGTATTTT. This codes for CSARFRWGTQYF.